The 8 T cell receptor beta chains presented below share a single source sample, sequenced in a study of blood T cell repertoires in COVID-19. Assay used: immunoSEQ multiplex PCR; TCRdb lists only in-frame clones, some missing. The sample has roughly 150,000 clones, over 80% seen once; the top ten hold about 10%. The sample consisted of peripheral blood. These TCRs come from a woman older than 75 with active or convalescent COVID-19.

The chain couples TRBV7-8 to TRBJ1-5; no firm D call. This CDR3 has 17 residues. CDR1 and CDR2 (germline): SGHVS, FQNEAQ. Trimming took off 1 base at V and 6 bases at J, with 19 bases between the two ends. The CDR3 DNA reads TGTGCCAGCAGCTTAGGTTCCACCTCCATCATGAGTCAGCCCCAGCATTTT. Translating gives CASSLGSTSIMSQPQHF.

The chain is built from TRBV6-5 and TRBJ2-7; D is ambiguous. Germline V gene lookup returns CDR1 MNHEY and CDR2 SVGAGI. This CDR3 has 11 amino acids. The ends were cut back, 6 bases at V and 6 bases at J, with 9 bases in the middle. CDR3 region: CASSTLFEQYF. Here the CDR3 DNA reads TGTGCCAGCAGCACCCTATTCGAGCAGTACTTC.

V gene TRBV3-1 (or the pseudogene TRBV3-2) combines with J gene TRBJ1-5; D might be TRBD1 (6 bases). From germline, CDR1 is LGHDT and CDR2 YNNKEL (reference sequence). The CDR3 contains 14 residues. V was pared by 3 bases and J by 3 bases, with 9 bases between. The CDR3 region has the DNA TGTGCCAGCAGCCACGGACAGTTCAATCAGCCCCAGCATTTT. It yields the protein CASSHGQFNQPQHF.

V is TRBV5-8 and J is TRBJ1-2; D gene ambiguous. Between the trimmed V and J ends, which lost 0 bases and 7 bases, there was a span of 7 bases. The germline V gene encodes CDR1 SGHTS and CDR2 YDEGEE. The CDR3 extends over 12 amino acids. CDR3 sequence reads: CASSLGGFGYTF. For the CDR3, the DNA is TGTGCCAGCAGCTTGGGAGGGTTTGGCTACACCTTC. The variable domain in full, with the rest retrieved from reference TRBV5-8 and TRBJ1-2, is EAGVTQSPTHLIKTRGQQATLRCSPISGHTSVYWYQQALGLGLQFLLWYDEGEERNRGNFPPRFSGRQFPNYSSELNVNALELEDSALYLCASSLGGFGYTFGSGTRLTVV.

The CDR3 DNA follows: TGTGCCAGTAGTATACTCGGGGAGCTGTTTTTT. Residues: CASSILGELFF. The chain is built from TRBV19 and TRBJ2-2; no definite D call. CDR3 length equals 11 residues. Germline V gene lookup returns CDR1 LNHDA and CDR2 SQIVND (reference sequence). V was clipped by 2 bases and J by 7 bases, with 2 bases between them.

This clone was seen a handful of times. This sequence joins TRBV5-4 and TRBJ1-3, with D perhaps TRBD1 (5 bases). Germline V lookup: CDR1 SGHNT, CDR2 YYREEE (reference sequence). The ends were cut back, 1 base at V and 4 bases at J, with 9 bases in the middle. The CDR3 is 14 amino acids. The CDR3: CASSLTGIGNTIYF. In nucleotides, the CDR3 is TGTGCCAGCAGCTTGACAGGAATCGGAAACACCATATATTTT.

The chain joins TRBV6-6 to TRBJ1-5, with 7 positions matching TRBD1. The CDR3 has 16 residues. Per the germline V gene, CDR1 is MNHNY and CDR2 is SVGAGI (reference sequence). Unmatched junction bases numbered 10, after V lost 7 bases and J lost 1 base. The CDR3 nucleotides are TGTGCCAGCAAACAAAACCGGGACAGAAGCAATCAGCCCCAGCATTTT. Its translation: CASKQNRDRSNQPQHF.

The chain couples TRBV18 to TRBJ2-2; D perhaps matches TRBD2 (5 bases). The ends were cut back, 6 bases at V and 5 bases at J, with 16 bases in the middle. Germline CDR1 KGHSH, CDR2 LQKENI. CDR3 length: 15 residues. CDR3 DNA sequence: TGTGCCAGCTCGCCCGCCAGCGGTGGAACCGGGGAGCTGTTTTTT. Its protein is CASSPASGGTGELFF.